Shown below are 19 T cell receptor beta chains from a single sample sequenced in a study of cytomegalovirus exposure and HLA in healthy donors. Researchers ran the PCR with 60 Vbeta and 13 Jbeta primers. Data came from immunoSEQ multiplex PCR; TCRdb stores just in-frame clones and leaves some out. The sample lists under 70,000 clones; roughly four fifths were seen once. The sequenced material came from PBMCs. The source of these receptors is a man aged 50 or older in good health and CMV-seronegative.

This sequence joins TRBV5-6 and TRBJ2-2, with D unresolved. Germline V lookup: CDR1 SGHDT, CDR2 YYEEEE. V gave up 5 bases and J gave up 0 bases, with 14 bases separating them. The CDR3 covers 16 residues. CDR3: CASRLSGAANTGELFF. The CDR3 DNA is TGTGCCAGCAGACTCTCGGGTGCCGCGAACACCGGGGAGCTGTTTTTT.

The chain employs TRBV19 and TRBJ2-1; TRBD1 aligns across 9 bases. Germline CDR1 and CDR2: LNHDA and SQIVND (reference sequence). J lost 7 bases, V lost 7 bases, and 17 bases had no gene match. There are 17 residues in the CDR3. The CDR3 region has the DNA TGTGCCAGTACCCTCCGTCCTGGGACAGGGTTGAGTAATGAGCAGTTCTTC. It is translated as CASTLRPGTGLSNEQFF.

This rearrangement joins TRBV4-1 to TRBJ2-2; the match to TRBD1 covers 8 bases. Losses at the gene ends were 4 bases for V and 3 bases for J; bases not matched to a gene: 4. Germline loops: CDR1 MGHRA, CDR2 YSYEKL. This CDR3 has 15 amino acids. CDR3 residues: CASSPGQGDTGELFF. The CDR3 DNA is TGCGCCAGCAGCCCTGGACAGGGTGACACCGGGGAGCTGTTTTTT.

The chain recombines TRBV14 with TRBJ2-5, with no clear D. The last part of the DNA fits TRBJ2-7 better; the J call may be wrong. Per germline, CDR1 SGHDN and CDR2 FVKESK. The CDR3 is made up of 13 amino acids. Written as DNA, the CDR3 is TGTGCCAGCAGCCAAGATCTCTACTACGAGCAGTACTTC. Translation: CASSQDLYYEQYF.

This chain connects TRBV7-9 to TRBJ2-7; possibly TRBD2 for D (7 bases). The V gene lost 1 base and the J gene lost 5 bases, with 12 bases spanning the gap. CDR3 length: 14 amino acids. Germline-derived CDR1 and CDR2 are SEHNR and FQNEAQ (reference sequence). CDR3 DNA: TGTGCCAGCAGCTTAGTGAGGGGGGGCAACGAGCAGTACTTC. This sequence encodes CASSLVRGGNEQYF.

The chain combines TRBV2 with TRBJ1-2; 7 bases map to TRBD1. The length of the CDR3 is 12 residues. V was clipped by 4 bases and J by 7 bases; unmatched bases: 3. Germline-derived CDR1 and CDR2 are SNHLY and FYNNEI. The CDR3: CASSGQGCGYTF. The CDR3 DNA reads TGTGCCAGCAGTGGACAGGGTTGTGGCTACACCTTC. Variable domain in full (rest from reference TRBV2 and TRBJ1-2): EPEVTQTPSHQVTQMGQEVILRCVPISNHLYFYWYRQILGQKVEFLVSFYNNEISEKSEIFDDQFSVERPDGSNFTLKIRSTKLEDSAMYFCASSGQGCGYTFGSGTRLTVV.

This clone was detected once. V gene TRBV27 combines with J gene TRBJ2-7; perhaps TRBD2 as D (6 bases). The germline V gene has CDR1 MNHEY and CDR2 SMNVEV (reference sequence). Between the trimmed V and J ends, which lost 4 bases and 7 bases, there was a span of 8 bases. This CDR3 contains 11 residues. The chain's CDR3 is CASSWGLEQYF. Written as DNA, the CDR3 is TGTGCCAGCAGTTGGGGACTGGAGCAGTACTTC.

The chain links TRBV19 to TRBJ1-4; 7 bases fit TRBD1. The CDR3 loop spans 16 amino acids. V gave up 4 bases and J gave up 1 base; unmatched junction bases: 6. Germline V gives CDR1 LNHDA, CDR2 SQIVND (reference sequence). The CDR3 DNA reads as TGTGCCAGTAGTACGGCACGGACAGGAACTAATGAAAAACTGTTTTTT. It yields the protein CASSTARTGTNEKLFF.

This rearrangement joins TRBV30 to TRBJ1-2; possible D gene TRBD1, 6 bases. Per the germline V gene, CDR1 is GTSNPN and CDR2 is SVGIG (reference sequence). V lost 0 bases and J 2 bases, leaving 10 bases between the germline ends. The CDR3 totals 14 residues. In nucleotides, the CDR3 is TGTGCCTGGAGTGTGGGACAAAAAAACTATGGCTACACCTTC. This codes for CAWSVGQKNYGYTF.

The CDR3 DNA reads as TGTGCCAGCAGCGAATTAGCGGGGGGCCCAGATACGCAGTATTTT. This sequence encodes CASSELAGGPDTQYF. The gene calls are TRBV6-4 and TRBJ2-3, with 10 bases identical to TRBD2. V gave up 6 bases and J gave up 4 bases; unmatched junction bases: 7. The CDR3 spans 15 residues. CDR1 and CDR2 (germline): MRHNA, SNTAGT.

The chain joins TRBV2 to TRBJ2-1; possible D gene TRBD2, 6 bases. Trimming removed 10 bases from V and 2 bases from J, with 12 bases in between. Looked up from germline, CDR1 is SNHLY and CDR2 is FYNNEI. The CDR3 extends over 13 amino acids. CDR3 nucleotides: TGTGCCACCGGAGGGAGGACCTACAATGAGCAGTTCTTC. Translation gives CATGGRTYNEQFF.

This chain links TRBV29-1 with TRBJ1-2; 11 bases align to TRBD1. This CDR3 is built from 18 residues. With V trimmed by 2 bases and J by 0 bases, 11 bases remained unmatched. Germline CDR1 is SQVTM and CDR2 is ANQGSEA. CDR3 coding DNA: TGCAGCGTTGAATTGGACAGGGGGCTCCAAGCCACTAACTATGGCTACACCTTC. This sequence encodes CSVELDRGLQATNYGYTF.

CDR3 loop: CASILAARNEQFF. The CDR3 DNA sequence: TGTGCCAGCATCTTAGCGGCCAGGAATGAGCAGTTCTTC. This chain connects TRBV2 to TRBJ2-1; a possible D gene is TRBD2 (6 bases). Trimming shortened V by 7 bases and J by 7 bases, and 14 bases separated the two germline ends. CDR3 length equals 13 residues. Germline loops: CDR1 SNHLY, CDR2 FYNNEI.

This chain uses TRBV5-4 with TRBJ2-4; TRBD1 might be the D (5 bases). V shed 4 bases and J shed 3 bases, with 11 bases lying between them. The CDR3 totals 14 residues. Germline loops: CDR1 SGHNT, CDR2 YYREEE (reference sequence). The CDR3 nucleotides are TGTGCCAGCAGCGGGGCATCAGGCAAAAACATTCAGTACTTC. Protein: CASSGASGKNIQYF.

The chain combines TRBV9 with TRBJ2-3, with a weak D call TRBD2 (6 bases). This CDR3 spans 13 amino acids. CDR1 SGDLS and CDR2 YYNGEE come from the germline V gene. V gave up 4 bases and J gave up 4 bases, with 10 bases separating them. The CDR3: CASSIGGPDTQYF. DNA of the CDR3: TGTGCCAGCAGCATCGGGGGTCCAGATACGCAGTATTTT.

The chain recombines TRBV27 with TRBJ2-1; 11 nucleotides line up with TRBD2. Germline V gene data show CDR1 as MNHEY and CDR2 as SMNVEV (reference sequence). This CDR3 contains 16 residues. Unmatched junction bases numbered 3, after V lost 0 bases and J lost 5 bases. This CDR3 is CASSLSASGGHNEQFF. The CDR3 nucleotides are TGTGCCAGCAGTTTATCGGCTAGCGGGGGGCACAATGAGCAGTTCTTC.

The rearrangement links TRBV29-1 to TRBJ1-1; the D gene is possibly TRBD1 (6 bases). The CDR3 extends over 17 amino acids. Germline-derived CDR1 and CDR2 are SQVTM and ANQGSEA. V dropped 3 bases and J dropped 5 bases, with 25 bases sitting between them. In DNA form, the CDR3 reads TGCAGCGTTGAGGTTGAGGGGGTCTGGTGGGTTGCAACTGAAGCTTTCTTT. Amino acid sequence: CSVEVEGVWWVATEAFF.

This clone was detected once. The rearrangement links TRBV7-9 to TRBJ1-6; TRBD1 agrees at 11 bases. CDR3 length: 14 residues. V was pared by 6 bases and J by 9 bases, with 4 bases of the junction left unmatched. Germline V gives CDR1 SEHNR, CDR2 FQNEAQ (reference sequence). The CDR3 region has the DNA TGTGCCAGCAGTTCGGGACAGGGGGTTTCACCCCTCCACTTT. This translates into CASSSGQGVSPLHF. Full variable domain (rest looked up from reference TRBV7-9 and TRBJ1-6): DTGVSQNPRHKITKRGQNVTFRCDPISEHNRLYWYRQTLGQGPEFLTYFQNEAQLEKSRLLSDRFSAERPKGSFSTLEIQRTEQGDSAMYLCASSSGQGVSPLHFGNGTRLTVT.

The genes are TRBV5-4 and TRBJ2-4, with 7 bases matching TRBD1. Germline V gene lookup returns CDR1 SGHNT and CDR2 YYREEE (reference sequence). J was trimmed by 0 bases and V by 0 bases; bases with no gene match: 6. The CDR3 covers 17 residues. CDR3 amino acids: CASSLGTGRIAKNIQYF. Written as DNA, the CDR3 is TGTGCCAGCAGCTTGGGGACAGGCCGAATAGCCAAAAACATTCAGTACTTC.